This is a list of T cell receptor beta chains from one sample in a study of T cells in Graves' hyperthyroidism and ophthalmopathy. TCRdb re-derived calls from the multiplex PCR reads in MiXCR, one entry per CDR3 protein. Counted here are under 400,000 distinct CDR3 sequences, roughly 15% occurring once; the ten biggest clones make up approximately 19%. Sequencing was carried out using blood. The source of these receptors is a woman in her fifties or sixties with Graves' ophthalmopathy. Each CDR3 is given without its conserved first and last residue.

>TRBV11-2|TRBJ2-3
ASSFNGVDTQY
>TRBV28|TRBJ2-1
ASSLSGTLEHNEQF
>TRBV20-1|TRBJ1-5
SAAGPIGTSGNQPQH
>TRBV25-1|TRBJ2-3
ASSEYGTGNTDTQY
>TRBV6-5|TRBJ2-1
ASSYSSGTSGKGLEQF
>TRBV28|TRBJ2-7
ASEGGPSNEQY
>TRBV7-6|TRBJ2-6
ASSPDLSGANVLT
>TRBV6-1|TRBJ2-7
ASSEAMGLAGSYEQY
>TRBV18|TRBJ2-1
ASSPILGDEQF
>TRBV30|TRBJ2-5
AWSPGLGVETQY
>TRBV11-2|TRBJ2-1
ASSLGQLAGADEQF
>TRBV20-1|TRBJ2-7
SAGWDEQY
>TRBV18|TRBJ2-1
ASSEMDEQF
>TRBV28|TRBJ2-3
ASSSWEGGTDTQY
>TRBV3-1|TRBJ2-5
ASSQNPGTSGETQY
>TRBV6-1|TRBJ2-2
ASSEQDQRTGELF
>TRBV7-8|TRBJ1-5
ASSRMDSYNQPQH
>TRBV28|TRBJ1-5
ASSFFDRISNQPQH
>TRBV7-2|TRBJ2-3
ASSLEGGSRY
>TRBV18|TRBJ2-5
ASSPPLGRGEQETQY
>TRBV10-3|TRBJ2-7
AISPGTGFYEQY
>TRBV11-2|TRBJ2-7
ASSSIRMPYEQY
>TRBV28|TRBJ2-7
ASGSFTYEQY
>TRBV7-2|TRBJ2-4
ASSLSQFKNIQY
>TRBV2|TRBJ2-1
ASGGSNYNEQF
>TRBV11-2|TRBJ2-7
ASSPPDRVNEQY
>TRBV15|TRBJ2-7
ATSRDEVYEQY
>TRBV27|TRBJ2-1
ASGWAREGLDEQF
>TRBV6-5|TRBJ2-2
ASSYEGGAGELF
>TRBV25-1|TRBJ2-1
ASIGTDSYNEQF
>TRBV24-1|TRBJ1-2
ATQAGVGYGYT
>TRBV10-3|TRBJ1-1
AISEGSPGTEAF
>TRBV2|TRBJ2-7
ASSFSGQPSYEQY
>TRBV7-3|TRBJ2-1
ASSYVRAGDNEQF
>TRBV27|TRBJ1-5
ASRVGVNQPQH
>TRBV19|TRBJ1-4
ASRTGGTNEKLF
>TRBV12-3/TRBV12-4|TRBJ2-7
ASSLRVAGVSEQY
>TRBV5-1|TRBJ1-1
ASSSGPVNTEAF
>TRBV5-1|TRBJ2-1
ASSLDRPNEQF
>TRBV20-1|TRBJ2-3
SARSPLAGTDTQY
>TRBV12-3/TRBV12-4|TRBJ2-1
ASSFWWGGHNEQF
>TRBV20-1|TRBJ2-1
SALPPNEQF
>TRBV20-1|TRBJ2-5
SASRTSGSWETQY
>TRBV3-1|TRBJ2-7
ASSRAKRAGVHEQY
>TRBV9|TRBJ2-2
ASSVGLVSGELF
>TRBV4-1|TRBJ2-7
ASSQDVGGTYEQY
>TRBV3-1|TRBJ2-1
ASSQRTGGEF
>TRBV5-1|TRBJ2-2
ASSFQGDTGELF
>TRBV7-6|TRBJ2-1
ASSLGGGEQF
>TRBV28|TRBJ2-7
ASSWLYEQY
>TRBV11-2|TRBJ1-1
ASSPDRGRNTEAF
>TRBV4-2|TRBJ2-3
ASSQDGQRGPTDTQY
>TRBV28|TRBJ2-7
ASKAGGPYEQY